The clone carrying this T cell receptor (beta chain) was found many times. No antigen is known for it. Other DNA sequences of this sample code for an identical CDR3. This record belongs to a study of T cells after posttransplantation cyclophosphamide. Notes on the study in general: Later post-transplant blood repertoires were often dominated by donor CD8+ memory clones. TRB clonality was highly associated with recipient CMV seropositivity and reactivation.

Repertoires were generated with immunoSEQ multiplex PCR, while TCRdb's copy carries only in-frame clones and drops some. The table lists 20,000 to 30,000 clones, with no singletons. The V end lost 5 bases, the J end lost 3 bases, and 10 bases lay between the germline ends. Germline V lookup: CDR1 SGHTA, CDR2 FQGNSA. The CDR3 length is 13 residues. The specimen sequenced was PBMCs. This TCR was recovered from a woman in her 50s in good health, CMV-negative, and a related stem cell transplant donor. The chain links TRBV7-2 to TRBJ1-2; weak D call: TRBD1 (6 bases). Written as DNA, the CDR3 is TGTGCCAGCAGCCTCGACAGGTACTATGGCTACACCTTC. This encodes CASSLDRYYGYTF.